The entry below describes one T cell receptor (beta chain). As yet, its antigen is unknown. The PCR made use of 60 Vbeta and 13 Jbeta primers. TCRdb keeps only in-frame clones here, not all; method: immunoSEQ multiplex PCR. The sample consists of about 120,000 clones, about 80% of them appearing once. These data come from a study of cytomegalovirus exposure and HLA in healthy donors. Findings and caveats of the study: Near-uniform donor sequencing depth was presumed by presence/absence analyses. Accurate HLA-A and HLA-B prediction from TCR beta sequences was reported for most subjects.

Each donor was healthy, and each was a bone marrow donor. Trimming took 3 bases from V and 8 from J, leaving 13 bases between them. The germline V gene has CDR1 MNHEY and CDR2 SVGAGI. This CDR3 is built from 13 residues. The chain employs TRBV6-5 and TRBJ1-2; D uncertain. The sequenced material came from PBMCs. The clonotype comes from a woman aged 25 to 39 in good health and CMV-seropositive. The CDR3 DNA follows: TGTGCCAGCAGTTATGACTCGACCTCGGGCTACACCTTC. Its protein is CASSYDSTSGYTF.